The text below deals with one T cell receptor beta chain. Method: immunoSEQ multiplex PCR; TCRdb's copy keeps in-frame clones and lacks some. This sample carries 40,000 to 60,000 clones, 80% to 90% of them seen once, and the ten largest clones take 8.8%. After removal of 5 bases from V and 1 base from J, the junction contained 3 bases not matched to a gene. Germline assignment: CDR1 SGHTA and CDR2 FQGNSA. The CDR3 contains 15 residues. This entry comes from a study of PD-L1 blockade in urothelial cancer. Overall study: Blood gave a median about 140,000 T cells.

Time point given: peripheral blood 6 weeks after treatment start. Source: PBMCs, taken around atezolizumab (anti-PD-L1) treatment. V usage is TRBV7-2 and J usage is TRBJ2-7; TRBD2 matches at 12 bases. The receptor was isolated from a man between 65 and 85 years old with urothelial cancer. The CDR3 sequence: CASSLGLAGSYEQYF. CDR3 DNA: TGTGCCAGCAGCCTGGGACTAGCGGGTTCCTACGAGCAGTACTTC.